This TCR beta chain was sequenced in a study of post-analysis software for immune sequencing data. Overall study results and limits: In patients, TRBV5-6, TRBV5-1 and TRBV20-1 belonged to five TRBV segments found more frequently than in controls.

Unique molecular identifiers had been added to the TCR beta cDNA libraries. TCRdb analysed the PCR reads with MiXCR anew, one entry per CDR3 protein. The table includes over 700,000 distinct CDR3 sequences, less than 35% detected once. Regarding this clonotype: The antigen is unknown. An end of the junction differs from the germline gene, which may be a read error.

The CDR3 covers 14 residues. CDR1 and CDR2 (germline): MDHEN, SYDVKM. The chain links TRBV28 to TRBJ2-7, with D maybe TRBD2 (5 bases). The sample taken for sequencing was blood. The clonotype comes from a girl aged 5-17 years with multiple sclerosis. The CDR3 DNA follows: TGTACCAGCAGTTCCCCCAGCGGAACATACGAGCAGTACTTC. Its translation is CTSSSPSGTYEQYF.